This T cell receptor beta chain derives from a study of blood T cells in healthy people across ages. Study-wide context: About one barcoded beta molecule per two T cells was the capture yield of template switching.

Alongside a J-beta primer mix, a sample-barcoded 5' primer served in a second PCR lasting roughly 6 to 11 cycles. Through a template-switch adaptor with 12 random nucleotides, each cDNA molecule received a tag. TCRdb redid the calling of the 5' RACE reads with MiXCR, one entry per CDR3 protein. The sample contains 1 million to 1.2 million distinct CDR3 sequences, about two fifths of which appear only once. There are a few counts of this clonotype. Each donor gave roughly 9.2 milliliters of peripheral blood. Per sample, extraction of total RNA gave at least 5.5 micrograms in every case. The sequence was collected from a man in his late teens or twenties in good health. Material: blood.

The CDR3 region has the DNA TGCAGCGTTTACGAGGGTTTGGAAGAGACCCAGTACTTC. It is translated as CSVYEGLEETQYF. This chain uses TRBV29-1 with TRBJ2-5; D may be TRBD2 (5 bases). The CDR3 length is 13 residues. V was trimmed by 5 bases and J by 3 bases, leaving 13 bases between them. CDR1 and CDR2 from the germline V gene are SQVTM and ANQGSEA.